The source of this T cell receptor (beta chain) is a study of T cell responses to AZD1222 COVID-19 vaccine. The wider study: Second-dose groups at about 4 or about 12 weeks were pooled. Findings and caveats of the study: Recipients of AZD1222 seropositive at baseline numbered only 5 to 7. Spike-specific TCR breadth and depth grew following two AZD1222 doses. At 160-218 and 743-854, vaccine-associated CD4 TCRs were dominant, and they spanned spike.

In regard to this clone: Antigen specificity is unknown.

CDR3 size: 12 residues. Trimming took 10 bases from V and 2 from J; bases not matched to a gene: 3. CDR1 ENHRY and CDR2 SYGVKD come from the germline V gene. The table came from immunoSEQ multiplex PCR; TCRdb's copy has only in-frame clones and leaves some out. The sample contains 90,000 to 100,000 clones, approximately 90% of which appear only once. The chain is built from TRBV10-3 and TRBJ2-3; TRBD1 agrees at 7 bases. The sample here was peripheral blood, taken on day 0 of AZD1222 vaccination. The receptor was isolated from an adult in good health. CDR3: CATGTATDTQYF. The CDR3 region has the DNA TGTGCCACTGGGACAGCCACAGATACGCAGTATTTT.